The 10 T cell receptor beta chains presented below share a single source sample, sequenced in a study of technical replicates of blood from four donors. Libraries were prepared by immunoSEQ multiplex PCR; TCRdb keeps only in-frame clonotypes and omits some of them. The sample records about 59,000 clones, roughly 89% being singletons. Sequenced sample: PBMCs. These receptors were collected from a human donor in good health. Some clones in this sample may be carry-over from other donors' samples.

This clone appeared once. The rearrangement links TRBV29-1 to TRBJ2-3; a possible D gene is TRBD2 (6 bases). The CDR3 extends over 13 amino acids. From germline, CDR1 is SQVTM and CDR2 ANQGSEA. The germline V and J ends were trimmed by 7 bases and 3 bases, with 14 bases remaining between them. The CDR3 nucleotides read TGCAGCGCCGGGGGTGCCGGGACAGATACGCAGTATTTT. Its protein is CSAGGAGTDTQYF.

This chain uses TRBV6-5 with TRBJ2-7; 8 positions agree with TRBD2. CDR3 size: 15 residues. Germline assignment: CDR1 MNHEY and CDR2 SVGAGI. Trimming at V came to 5 bases and at J to 5 bases, leaving 11 bases not matched to a gene. For the CDR3, the DNA is TGTGCCAGCAGTACCTCCGGGACTAGTTCCCACGAGCAGTACTTC. Its translation: CASSTSGTSSHEQYF.

The chain uses TRBV6-5 and TRBJ1-3; D is uncertain. Trimming left V 5 bases short and J 10 bases short, with 9 bases between. The germline V gene has CDR1 MNHEY and CDR2 SVGAGI. This CDR3 has 11 residues. CDR3 loop: CASSDLRTIYF. As DNA, the CDR3 is TGTGCCAGCAGTGACTTACGGACCATATATTTT.

This chain joins TRBV19 and TRBJ1-2; D is perhaps TRBD1 (6 bases). Germline lookup yields CDR1 LNHDA and CDR2 SQIVND (reference sequence). There are 15 residues in the CDR3. V gave up 5 bases and J gave up 2 bases, with 15 bases separating them. For the CDR3, the DNA is TGTGCCAGTAGTCGCTTGGGACAAGAGAACTATGGCTACACCTTC. It encodes CASSRLGQENYGYTF.

The chain joins TRBV2 to TRBJ1-2; TRBD1 agrees at 7 bases. The V segment lost 5 bases and the J segment 2 bases; nucleotides outside the gene matches: 5. The CDR3 has 14 amino acids. Germline CDR1 and CDR2: SNHLY and FYNNEI. In DNA form, the CDR3 reads TGTGCCAGCAGTAGATCACAGGGGAACTATGGCTACACCTTC. This codes for CASSRSQGNYGYTF. The whole variable domain, remainder taken from reference TRBV2 and TRBJ1-2, is EPEVTQTPSHQVTQMGQEVILRCVPISNHLYFYWYRQILGQKVEFLVSFYNNEISEKSEIFDDQFSVERPDGSNFTLKIRSTKLEDSAMYFCASSRSQGNYGYTFGSGTRLTVV.

V and J are TRBV11-2 and TRBJ2-1, with 9 positions matching TRBD2. With 5 bases clipped from V and 7 bases from J, the junction kept 9 bases outside the gene matches. This CDR3 spans 15 amino acids. Germline V gene data show CDR1 as SGHAT and CDR2 as FQNNGV. The CDR3 DNA follows: TGTGCCAGCAGCCCCTATAGCGGGAGAACGAATGAGCAGTTCTTC. It encodes CASSPYSGRTNEQFF.

The rearrangement joins TRBV30 to TRBJ1-1; D gene ambiguous. This CDR3 region has 13 residues. Germline V gene lookup returns CDR1 GTSNPN and CDR2 SVGIG (reference sequence). Trimming stripped 7 bases from V and 4 bases from J, with 16 bases between. The chain's CDR3 is CAFGRGGLTEAFF. Here the CDR3 DNA reads TGTGCCTTTGGACGGGGAGGGCTCACTGAAGCTTTCTTT.

The CDR3 spells CASSLFSEHEQFF. The CDR3 coding sequence is TGTGCCAGCAGCCTATTTTCCGAACATGAGCAGTTCTTC. This chain uses TRBV7-8 with TRBJ2-1; no firm D call. The CDR3 runs to 13 residues. From germline, CDR1 is SGHVS and CDR2 FQNEAQ. V was clipped by 5 bases and J by 8 bases, with 13 bases between them.

This clone was seen only once. The chain is built from TRBV7-9 and TRBJ2-5; the D is unclear. The CDR3 is 15 amino acids. Trimming cost V 2 bases and J 3 bases, with 13 bases left between them. Germline CDR1 is SEHNR and CDR2 is FQNEAQ (reference sequence). Here the CDR3 reads CASSLNWLQKETQYF. The CDR3 nucleotides are TGTGCCAGCAGCTTAAATTGGCTACAGAAAGAGACCCAGTACTTC.

The chain employs TRBV9 and TRBJ2-5; TRBD2 matches 12 bases. The J segment lost 3 bases and the V segment lost 4 bases, leaving 4 bases of the junction unmatched. Per the germline V gene, CDR1 is SGDLS and CDR2 is YYNGEE. This CDR3 has 15 amino acids. CDR3 DNA: TGTGCCAGCAGCACGGGACTAGCGGGCAAAGAGACCCAGTACTTC. Its translation is CASSTGLAGKETQYF. Together with reference TRBV9 and TRBJ2-5, the CDR3 gives the full variable domain: DSGVTQTPKHLITATGQRVTLRCSPRSGDLSVYWYQQSLDQGLQFLIQYYNGEERAKGNILERFSAQQFPDLHSELNLSSLELGDSALYFCASSTGLAGKETQYFGPGTRLLVL.